What follows is one TCR beta chain and its context. Its specific antigen is unknown. Base quality data are lacking; no much larger clone is found one base away. The High Capacity cDNA Reverse Transcription Kit was used to reverse transcribe all of the isolated RNA, meaning that expressed TCRB transcripts were what got sequenced. Naive, central memory and regulatory T cell samples underwent deep immunoSEQ sequencing, averaging approximately 3.5 million total reads per sample. Sorted cells were lysed in RLT buffer and RNA was extracted with DNase-treated RNeasy Micro or Mini kits, depending on cell number. To prevent cross-contamination, every cell subset was processed on its own, while patient and healthy donor samples were processed together. TCRB sequences were amplified from cDNA with the immunoSEQ multiplex PCR, producing 87-bp fragments spanning the CDR3 region. Sequencing of the amplicons was done on the Illumina HiSeq platform. Under the source paper's analysis protocol: PCR bias was computationally corrected using synthetic template baselines, reads within Hamming distance 2 were collapsed, and singletons that could not be merged were discarded. By aligning reads against IMGT, V, D and J genes, CDR3 length, and insertions or deletions at six rearrangement sites were assigned. Within each subset, clonotype counts were normalized to sorted cell number, after which true diversity and Gini coefficients were computed with the tcR R package. Repertoire sharing was quantified using the overlap coefficient calculated on TCRB nucleotide sequences. Out-of-frame TCRB sequences from naive cells were analyzed to stand in for the pre-selection repertoire. The clones in this table, taken by TCRdb from immuneACCESS, are in-frame only. Not every clone is retained; where verified, under half of the shortfall comes from an unresolved V gene, and the cause of the rest is unknown. V and J calls and clone size are copied from that table; D and trimming were computed from the DNA. For this sample there are about 710,000 clones; about 14% appear just once. The ten largest account for 0.03% to 0.04% of the sample.

Each donor gave one peripheral blood draw, averaging approximately 120 mL, which was collected into heparinised tubes. Using a panel that included CD45RO, CCR7, CD25, CD127, CD95 and CD27, naive, central memory, regulatory and stem cell-like memory CD4+ T cells were sorted on a BD FACSAria II. A purity above 95% was achieved for all sorted populations. PBMCs were isolated immediately by Lymphoprep density gradient centrifugation and stained directly without culture. To minimize batch effects, samples were stained and sorted in pairs, one healthy donor with one patient per experiment. The data were taken from a study of beta chain features in type 1 diabetes (dated by TCRdb to the late 2010s). As for the study more broadly: No differences in mean age, gender distribution, total cell number or subset yield were found between patients and healthy donors. A total of just under 110,000,000 sorted cells were examined across all samples, and RNA yield correlated strongly with the number of cells per subset. Naive and central memory subsets were obtained from all 28 donors, but regulatory and stem cell-like memory subsets were isolated from only 8 patients and roughly 8 healthy donors. In the study, TCRB repertoires of sorted circulating CD4+ T cell subsets from recently diagnosed type 1 diabetes patients were compared with those of matched healthy donors. What the study reported, not specific to this receptor: PCR may preferentially amplify shorter templates, but because patient and control samples were amplified and corrected together, any resulting skew would affect both groups equally. Only small numbers of individuals were included in the HLA sub-analyses, which left unresolved whether HLA type had any influence on TCRB rearrangement. Naive, central memory and regulatory TCRB repertoires appeared more similar among patients than among healthy donors. At VDJ recombination sites, type 1 diabetes patients had fewer insertions and more deleted nucleotides, which implies abnormalities in thymic rearrangement. Type 1 diabetes patients showed a moderate but significant shortening of TCRB CDR3 length in all four CD4+ subsets. Because cDNA was sequenced instead of genomic DNA, activated cells with high expression could be over-represented, although the groups did not differ in activation or CD3 levels.

Relative to germline, V is 2 bases shorter and J is 10 bases shorter, with 18 bases between their ends. From its cysteine to its phenylalanine, the CDR3 spans 15 amino acids. The kept DNA is CDR3 alone, 45 bases in frame from the first base. CDR1 and CDR2, per the germline V gene (reference sequence), are GTSNPN and SVGIG. The chain is made from TRBV30 and TRBJ1-6, with the D gene not confidently named. This receptor was identified in a man in his late teens or twenties with type 1 diabetes. Sample: naive CD4+ T cells from blood. The cell subset or site label on this specimen signifies: true naive CD4+ T cells. The sequenced DNA is TGTGCCTGGAGTATAGGTGTGATGAACGGGTCACCCCTCCACTTT. It translates as CAWSIGVMNGSPLHF.